This entry concerns a single TCR beta chain. Its antigen is not identified. The sample originates from a study of T cells after yellow fever vaccination. Study-wide points: Abundant bulk-population clonotypes could contaminate the FACS-sorted repertoires.

One entry per CDR3 protein results from TCRdb running MiXCR on the 5' RACE reads. The table records 400,000 to 450,000 distinct CDR3 sequences, approximately 18% of them present only once. This CDR3 is built from 12 residues. The germline V and J ends were trimmed by 5 bases and 5 bases, with 10 bases remaining between them. This TCR came from a man aged 18 to 29 who received the YFV17D yellow fever vaccine. This chain connects TRBV12-3 or TRBV12-4 to TRBJ2-7, with a weak D call TRBD1 (5 bases). The sample was PBMCs, taken before the yellow fever booster vaccination. The CDR3 is CASSETVHEQYF. The DNA for the CDR3 is TGTGCCAGCAGTGAGACAGTCCACGAGCAGTACTTC.